Shown below are 22 T cell receptor beta chains from a single sample sequenced in a study of early T cells in non-severe SARS-CoV-2 infection. TCRdb re-derived calls from the 5' RACE reads in MiXCR, one entry per CDR3 protein. The repertoire consists of 45,000 to 65,000 distinct CDR3 sequences, with around 8.4% occurring once and the leading ten covering 4% to 4.5%. The sequencing input was whole blood. Every receptor here comes from an adult who was a healthcare worker with PCR-confirmed SARS-CoV-2 infection or an uninfected control (not recorded which).

This clonotype was seen a handful of times. V is TRBV7-3 and J is TRBJ2-7; a weak D match, TRBD1 (6 bases). The CDR3 is made up of 15 amino acids. V was cut by 0 bases and J by 0 bases, with 9 bases left in between. Germline lookup yields CDR1 SGHTA and CDR2 FQGTGA. Here the CDR3 reads CASSLTGGPSYEQYF. CDR3 coding DNA: TGTGCCAGCAGCTTAACAGGGGGACCCTCCTACGAGCAGTACTTC.

This clonotype was found many times. The chain recombines TRBV19 with TRBJ2-3; the D gene is possibly TRBD1 (7 bases). Trimming removed 1 base at V and 0 bases at J, with 11 bases between. This CDR3 region has 16 residues. CDR1 and CDR2 (germline): LNHDA, SQIVND (reference sequence). The CDR3 loop is CASSIGGGGSTDTQYF. CDR3 nucleotides: TGTGCCAGTAGTATAGGAGGAGGGGGCAGCACAGATACGCAGTATTTT.

This clonotype was observed at least ten times. The chain employs TRBV7-2 and TRBJ1-1; D not resolved. Trimming removed 3 bases from V and 4 bases from J, with 12 bases in between. CDR3 size: 14 residues. Per the germline V gene, CDR1 is SGHTA and CDR2 is FQGNSA. The CDR3 protein is CASSFLRVGTEAFF. CDR3 DNA: TGTGCCAGCAGCTTTTTAAGGGTTGGCACTGAAGCTTTCTTT.

This clonotype was seen more than once but under ten times. J is TRBJ2-7 and V is TRBV20-1; a possible D gene is TRBD2 (5 bases). The ends were cut back, 4 bases at V and 0 bases at J, with 19 bases in the middle. The germline gives CDR1 DFQATT, CDR2 SNEGSKA (reference sequence). This CDR3 spans 16 amino acids. The CDR3 spells CSANSNSMGSSYEQYF. CDR3 nucleotide sequence: TGCAGTGCTAATTCAAATAGCATGGGGAGCTCCTACGAGCAGTACTTC.

This clonotype was seen only once. J is TRBJ2-1 and V is TRBV5-5, with 11 bases that match TRBD2. V gave up 5 bases and J gave up 12 bases; unmatched junction bases: 13. This CDR3 is 15 amino acids long. In germline, CDR1 is SGHKS, CDR2 YYEKEE (reference sequence). CDR3 in amino acids: CASRQTSGIRRAQFF. The CDR3 DNA sequence: TGTGCCAGCAGGCAGACTAGCGGGATCCGCAGGGCGCAGTTCTTC.

Only one count was recorded for this clonotype. V gene TRBV9 combines with J gene TRBJ2-3, with TRBD2 matching over 10 bases. Germline values: CDR1 SGDLS, CDR2 YYNGEE. V lost 0 bases, J lost 0 bases, and 4 bases stayed unmatched. The CDR3 runs 17 residues. CDR3 loop: CASSVDGLAASTDTQYF. Written as DNA, the CDR3 is TGTGCCAGCAGCGTAGATGGACTAGCGGCTAGCACAGATACGCAGTATTTT.

V is TRBV7-2 and J is TRBJ2-3; 7 bases line up with TRBD1. Germline trimming cut 2 bases from V and 5 bases from J; bases unmatched to any gene: 1. This CDR3 has 13 amino acids. The germline V gene encodes CDR1 SGHTA and CDR2 FQGNSA. This CDR3 reads CASSLNRGDTQYF. The CDR3 bases are TGTGCCAGCAGCTTAAACAGGGGAGATACGCAGTATTTT.

This clonotype was found many times. The chain combines TRBV7-2 with TRBJ2-1; 12 nucleotides match TRBD2. CDR3 length: 16 residues. Germline V gene data show CDR1 as SGHTA and CDR2 as FQGNSA. Trimming cost V 2 bases and J 8 bases; bases outside gene matches: 7. CDR3 in amino acids: CASSLSLAGGSHEQFF. The CDR3 DNA reads TGTGCCAGCAGCTTAAGTCTAGCGGGGGGGTCGCATGAGCAGTTCTTC.

This clonotype came up many times. The chain employs TRBV6-1 and TRBJ1-2; TRBD1 matches 9 bases. The CDR3 consists of 13 residues. The junction had 5 bases not matched to a gene; V was cut back by 6 bases and J by 6 bases. The germline V gene has CDR1 MNHNS and CDR2 SASEGT. The CDR3 sequence: CASRGTGRDGYTF. In DNA form, the CDR3 reads TGTGCCAGCAGGGGGACAGGGAGGGATGGCTACACCTTC.

This clonotype was detected a few times. The rearrangement joins TRBV7-9 to TRBJ1-1, with TRBD1 as a possible D gene (6 bases). Trimming left V 5 bases short and J 8 bases short, with 12 bases between. This CDR3 has 12 amino acids. Germline CDR1 and CDR2: SEHNR and FQNEAQ (reference sequence). The CDR3 loop reads CASSPKGGEAFF. As DNA, the CDR3 is TGTGCCAGCAGCCCAAAAGGGGGGGAAGCTTTCTTT.

This chain joins TRBV14 and TRBJ2-7; possibly TRBD1 for D (6 bases). Trimming took off 4 bases at V and 2 bases at J, with 9 bases between the two ends. The CDR3 is 13 residues long. The V gene's germline CDR1 is SGHDN and CDR2 FVKESK. As DNA, the CDR3 is TGTGCCAGCAGCCTAGGGGACACCTACGAGCAGTACTTC. It specifies CASSLGDTYEQYF.

The table lists this clonotype with a few counts. The rearrangement joins TRBV7-2 to TRBJ2-7; TRBD1 matches at 9 bases. CDR3 length: 16 amino acids. With V trimmed by 1 base and J by 1 base, 5 bases remained unmatched. CDR1 and CDR2 from the germline V gene are SGHTA and FQGNSA. This chain's CDR3 is CASSLVGTGISYEQYF. The CDR3 DNA sequence: TGTGCCAGCAGCTTAGTAGGGACAGGGATTTCCTACGAGCAGTACTTC.

There are many counts of this clonotype. The V call is TRBV20-1, the J call TRBJ2-1, with 11 bases identical to TRBD2. The V gene's germline CDR1 is DFQATT and CDR2 SNEGSKA (reference sequence). Unmatched junction bases numbered 10, after V lost 6 bases and J lost 0 bases. The CDR3 is made up of 17 amino acids. Written as DNA, the CDR3 is TGCAGTGCCCAGCTAGCGGGGGGCTCTTTCTCCTACAATGAGCAGTTCTTC. Translated, it gives CSAQLAGGSFSYNEQFF.

The sample holds a few counts of this clonotype. This chain links TRBV7-2 with TRBJ2-5, with 10 bases fitting TRBD2. Trimming took 4 bases from V and 2 from J; bases not matched to a gene: 7. The CDR3 loop spans 16 amino acids. CDR1 is SGHTA and CDR2 is FQGNSA in the germline V gene. CDR3 sequence: CASSSTSGTYQETQYF. The CDR3 nucleotides read TGTGCCAGCAGCTCCACTAGCGGGACTTATCAAGAGACCCAGTACTTC.

This clonotype was recorded many times. This rearrangement joins TRBV15 to TRBJ2-1, with D possibly being TRBD2 (6 bases). The CDR3 extends over 15 amino acids. CDR1 and CDR2 from the germline V gene are LNHNV and YYDKDF (reference sequence). V was pared by 4 bases and J by 0 bases, with 10 bases between. Written as DNA, the CDR3 is TGTGCCACCAGCACGCCGGGGGTCTCCTACAATGAGCAGTTCTTC. This sequence encodes CATSTPGVSYNEQFF.

Points on this clonotype: A much larger clone sits a single nucleotide away, making a read error possible. The J gene is TRBJ2-7, the V gene TRBV20-1; D gene uncertain. With 5 bases removed from V and 5 bases from J, the gap between germline ends came to 13 bases. Per germline, CDR1 DFQATT and CDR2 SNEGSKA (reference sequence). The CDR3 extends over 12 amino acids. The CDR3: CSAARSPNEQYF. CDR3 bases: TGCAGTGCTGCTAGATCCCCCAACGAGCAGTACTTC.

This clonotype showed up many times. V is TRBV28 and J is TRBJ2-7; D not resolved. V was clipped by 8 bases and J by 6 bases, with 2 bases between them. The CDR3 is 8 amino acids. Per germline, CDR1 MDHEN and CDR2 SYDVKM. The CDR3 reads CASGEQYF. CDR3 bases: TGTGCCAGCGGCGAGCAGTACTTC.

This clonotype was observed many times. V usage is TRBV29-1 and J usage is TRBJ2-1; D possibly matches TRBD1 or TRBD2 (5 bases each). This CDR3 contains 14 residues. V lost 4 bases, J lost 8 bases, and 18 bases lay in between. Germline V gene lookup returns CDR1 SQVTM and CDR2 ANQGSEA. For the CDR3, the DNA is TGCAGCGTTGTACTACTAGAGGGGCGCGATGAGCAGTTCTTC. Translation: CSVVLLEGRDEQFF.

Only a few counts were recorded for this clonotype. The CDR3 loop is CSAKVAGRDEKLFF. The DNA of the CDR3 is TGCAGTGCTAAGGTGGCGGGGAGGGATGAAAAACTGTTTTTT. This chain joins TRBV20-1 and TRBJ1-4; D unclear. Germline-derived CDR1 and CDR2 are DFQATT and SNEGSKA (reference sequence). The CDR3 has 14 amino acids. Trimming stripped 4 bases from V and 6 bases from J, with 15 bases between.

This clonotype has just one count. Given a much more abundant clone one base away, this may be a read error. CDR3 loop: CASSLREHNSPLHF. CDR3 nucleotides: TGTGCCAGCAGCTTGAGGGAACATAATTCACCCCTCCACTTT. The V gene is TRBV5-6, the J gene TRBJ1-6, with D hard to call. The CDR3 consists of 14 residues. Trimming took off 1 base at V and 5 bases at J, with 7 bases between the two ends. Germline CDR1 is SGHDT and CDR2 is YYEEEE.

This clonotype was observed many times. The chain links TRBV19 to TRBJ2-1; D perhaps matches TRBD2 (5 bases). V was cut by 4 bases and J by 4 bases, with 14 bases left in between. The CDR3 is made up of 15 amino acids. The germline V gene has CDR1 LNHDA and CDR2 SQIVND (reference sequence). The CDR3 loop is CASSTRLGDYNEQFF. The CDR3 nucleotides read TGTGCCAGTAGTACCCGTCTCGGGGATTACAATGAGCAGTTCTTC. Drawing the rest from reference TRBV19 and TRBJ2-1, the complete variable domain is DGGITQSPKYLFRKEGQNVTLSCEQNLNHDAMYWYRQDPGQGLRLIYYSQIVNDFQKGDIAEGYSVSREKKESFPLTVTSAQKNPTAFYLCASSTRLGDYNEQFFGPGTRLTVL.

The table lists this clonotype with many counts. The chain's CDR3 is CATSLRRGTGELFF. CDR3 DNA: TGTGCCACCAGCCTCAGGAGAGGGACCGGGGAGCTGTTTTTT. This chain connects TRBV15 to TRBJ2-2; TRBD2 might be the D (5 bases). The CDR3 has 14 residues. V lost 5 bases and J 5 bases, leaving 12 bases between the germline ends. Looked up from germline, CDR1 is LNHNV and CDR2 is YYDKDF (reference sequence). Full variable domain (remainder filled in from reference TRBV15 and TRBJ2-2): DAMVIQNPRYQVTQFGKPVTLSCSQTLNHNVMYWYQQKSSQAPKLLFHYYDKDFNNEADTPDNFQSRRPNTSFCFLDIRSPGLGDTAMYLCATSLRRGTGELFFGEGSRLTVL.